What follows are 22 T cell receptor beta chains derived from one specimen sequenced in a study of early T cells in non-severe SARS-CoV-2 infection. Each CDR3 protein is one row after TCRdb ran MiXCR on the 5' RACE reads. Of 25,000 to 30,000 distinct CDR3 sequences in the sample, roughly 4% were seen once. Sequenced material: whole blood. The origin of the receptors is an adult who was a healthcare worker with PCR-confirmed SARS-CoV-2 infection or an uninfected control (not recorded which).

V and J are TRBV6-2 or TRBV6-3 and TRBJ2-1; 10 bases are shared with TRBD2. The V gene end was trimmed by 3 bases and the J gene end by 0 bases; junction bases not matched to a gene: 2. This CDR3 comprises 16 residues. Germline CDR1 and CDR2: MNHEY and SVGEGT. CDR3 DNA sequence: TGTGCCAGCAGTTATACTAGCGGGATCTCCTACAATGAGCAGTTCTTC. This codes for CASSYTSGISYNEQFF.

This clonotype was recorded many times. V and J are TRBV13 and TRBJ1-1; the D is unclear. Trimming shortened V by 1 base and J by 0 bases, and 9 bases separated the two germline ends. The CDR3 is 15 amino acids. CDR1 is PRHDT and CDR2 is FYEKMQ in the germline V gene (reference sequence). This chain's CDR3 is CASSLVADLNTEAFF. The CDR3 nucleotides are TGTGCCAGCAGCTTAGTGGCAGACCTGAACACTGAAGCTTTCTTT.

In its sample, this clonotype was seen many times. The chain links TRBV4-2 to TRBJ2-3; possibly TRBD2 for D (6 bases). The V and J ends lost 1 base and 13 bases respectively, with 24 bases between them. The CDR3 totals 16 residues. In germline, CDR1 is LGHNA, CDR2 YNFKEQ. Here the CDR3 reads CASSQGVRRGGISEYF. The CDR3 DNA follows: TGTGCCAGCAGCCAAGGGGTGAGACGGGGCGGGATTTCGGAGTATTTT.

This clonotype was observed many times. CDR3 sequence reads: CASTRGAQGEKLFF. The CDR3 nucleotides are TGTGCCAGCACTAGAGGAGCCCAGGGAGAAAAACTGTTTTTT. This chain joins TRBV6-1 and TRBJ1-4; weak D call: TRBD1 (5 bases). The CDR3 extends over 14 amino acids. From germline, CDR1 is MNHNS and CDR2 SASEGT. Trimming took 7 bases from V and 8 from J, leaving 17 bases between them.

This clonotype was counted at least ten times. The chain carries TRBV12-3 or TRBV12-4 and TRBJ1-6, with TRBD1 matching over 8 bases. The CDR3 loop spans 15 amino acids. Germline trimming cut 3 bases from V and 7 bases from J; bases unmatched to any gene: 5. The CDR3 is CASSFGQGENSPLHF. CDR3 DNA sequence: TGTGCCAGCAGTTTTGGACAGGGCGAGAATTCACCCCTCCACTTT.

This clonotype appeared a few times. The J gene is TRBJ2-2, the V gene TRBV2, with 16 bases aligning to TRBD2. Trimming took 10 bases from V and 5 from J; bases not matched to a gene: 10. CDR3 size: 17 residues. Germline V lookup: CDR1 SNHLY, CDR2 FYNNEI. The CDR3 coding sequence is TGTGCCATCCCGGGACTAGCGGGGGGGCGATGGACCGGGGAGCTGTTTTTT. This sequence encodes CAIPGLAGGRWTGELFF.

The chain uses TRBV11-2 and TRBJ2-7, with TRBD2 matching over 8 bases. This CDR3 has 16 amino acids. Germline V CDR1 and CDR2: SGHAT, FQNNGV. V trimming: 1 base; J trimming: 3 bases; junction bases outside the gene matches: 8. CDR3 residues: CASSLARASGYYEQYF. The CDR3 nucleotides read TGTGCCAGCAGCTTAGCGAGGGCTAGCGGGTACTACGAGCAGTACTTC.

The CDR3 bases are TGCGCCAGCAGCCCAGGGTCTGGCTATGGCTACACCTTC. This encodes CASSPGSGYGYTF. V is TRBV10-2 and J is TRBJ1-2; the D gene is possibly TRBD1 (5 bases). This CDR3 is 13 amino acids long. The V end was cut by 6 bases, the J end by 4 bases, with 12 bases between. The germline V gene has CDR1 WSHSY and CDR2 SAAADI.

This clonotype was seen at least ten times. Germline is not matched at one junction end, which may reflect a read error. The chain uses TRBV19 and TRBJ2-7; 11 bases match TRBD2. In germline, CDR1 is LNHDA, CDR2 SQIVND (reference sequence). The CDR3 sequence is 15 residues long. Here the CDR3 reads CASSIAGGPTYEQYF. DNA for the CDR3: TGTGCCAGTAGCATAGCGGGAGGGCCTACCTACGAGCAGTACTTC.

This clonotype was observed at least ten times. The V gene is TRBV7-8, the J gene TRBJ2-1; 10 bases match TRBD2. The CDR3 has 16 residues. The germline CDR1 and CDR2 sequences are SGHVS and FQNEAQ. V lost 6 bases and J lost 6; bases outside the gene matches: 11. The CDR3 region is CASRNLAGGKSNEQFF. For the CDR3, the DNA is TGTGCCAGCAGGAACTTAGCGGGAGGAAAGAGCAATGAGCAGTTCTTC.

This clonotype showed up many times. The chain employs TRBV12-3 or TRBV12-4 and TRBJ2-1; D not resolved. The ends were cut back, 3 bases at V and 7 bases at J, with 7 bases in the middle. The CDR3 is 12 residues long. CDR3 coding DNA: TGTGCCAGCAGTTTCGGCCTTAATGAGCAGTTCTTC. It codes for CASSFGLNEQFF.

At least ten counts were recorded for this clonotype. As DNA, the CDR3 is TGTGCCATCAGTGGGGATCGGGCATCAGTCAATGAGCAGTTCTTC. It specifies CAISGDRASVNEQFF. J is TRBJ2-1 and V is TRBV10-3; D gene ambiguous. Trimming shortened V by 4 bases and J by 6 bases, and 16 bases separated the two germline ends. Per germline, CDR1 ENHRY and CDR2 SYGVKD. The CDR3 totals 15 residues.

This clonotype was counted ten times or more. The rearrangement uses TRBV6-6 and TRBJ2-7; TRBD2 matches at 12 bases. Trimming cost V 4 bases and J 1 base; bases outside gene matches: 2. Germline CDR1 reads MNHNY; CDR2 reads SVGAGI (reference sequence). The CDR3 consists of 15 residues. This CDR3 reads CASSSLAGGSYEQYF. The CDR3 DNA reads as TGTGCCAGCAGTTCGCTAGCGGGGGGGTCCTACGAGCAGTACTTC.

This chain joins TRBV10-3 and TRBJ2-4; D is unresolved. CDR1 and CDR2 (germline): ENHRY, SYGVKD. The length of the CDR3 is 14 residues. The germline V and J ends were trimmed by 0 bases and 5 bases, with 8 bases remaining between them. The CDR3 spells CAISESNGQNIQYF. Written as DNA, the CDR3 is TGTGCCATCAGTGAGTCAAACGGGCAAAACATTCAGTACTTC.

This clonotype was seen ten or more times. The V and J genes are TRBV29-1 and TRBJ2-1, with 9 nucleotides matching TRBD1. V trimming: 6 bases; J trimming: 8 bases; junction bases outside the gene matches: 14. This CDR3 is 15 amino acids long. Germline V gene sequence: CDR1 SQVTM, CDR2 ANQGSEA. The CDR3 nucleotides are TGCAGCGTGGGGAAACCGGGACAGGGAGTTTATGAGCAGTTCTTC. Translated: CSVGKPGQGVYEQFF.

This clonotype turned up a few times. The genes are TRBV20-1 and TRBJ1-6; no clear D gene. From germline, CDR1 is DFQATT and CDR2 SNEGSKA (reference sequence). V gave up 3 bases and J gave up 10 bases, with 7 bases separating them. The CDR3 length is 11 residues. CDR3 residues: CSASEASPLHF. For the CDR3, the DNA is TGCAGTGCTAGCGAGGCGTCACCCCTCCACTTT.

This clonotype was counted many times. This chain links TRBV11-2 with TRBJ2-1, with TRBD1 matching 10 bases. The ends lost 1 base at V and 14 bases at J; junction bases unmatched: 14. The CDR3 has 16 residues. Germline assignment: CDR1 SGHAT and CDR2 FQNNGV. CDR3: CASSLGPWGTGVKEFF. DNA of the CDR3: TGTGCCAGCAGCTTAGGCCCTTGGGGGACAGGGGTAAAGGAGTTCTTC. The complete variable domain, with remaining parts taken from reference TRBV11-2 and TRBJ2-1, reads EAGVAQSPRYKIIEKRQSVAFWCNPISGHATLYWYQQILGQGPKLLIQFQNNGVVDDSQLPKDRFSAERLKGVDSTLKIQPAKLEDSAVYLCASSLGPWGTGVKEFFGPGTRLTVL.

This clonotype was seen many times. The chain uses TRBV5-6 and TRBJ2-4; 14 nucleotides align to TRBD2. The CDR3 runs 22 residues. The germline V gene has CDR1 SGHDT and CDR2 YYEEEE. After removal of 1 base from V and 0 bases from J, the junction contained 15 bases not matched to a gene. CDR3 residues: CASSLRGTSGSNGRGAKNIQYF. In DNA form, the CDR3 reads TGTGCCAGCAGCTTGAGGGGGACTAGCGGGAGTAATGGTCGTGGAGCCAAAAACATTCAGTACTTC.

Many counts were recorded for this clonotype. This chain uses TRBV20-1 with TRBJ1-2; D gene uncertain. The germline gives CDR1 DFQATT, CDR2 SNEGSKA (reference sequence). This CDR3 has 11 residues. The ends were cut back, 2 bases at V and 6 bases at J, with 7 bases in the middle. CDR3 protein: CSARILHGYTF. CDR3 sequence (DNA): TGCAGTGCTAGAATTCTCCATGGCTACACCTTC.

This clonotype was found a few times. This rearrangement joins TRBV19 to TRBJ2-7; 11 nucleotides align to TRBD2. Trimming removed 5 bases from V and 3 bases from J; junction bases left unmatched: 9. The CDR3 has 16 amino acids. The germline V gene has CDR1 LNHDA and CDR2 SQIVND (reference sequence). The CDR3 nucleotides are TGTGCCAGTAGTCCGCACGGACTAGCGGGCAACTACGAGCAGTACTTC. Translated, it gives CASSPHGLAGNYEQYF. The whole variable domain, remainder taken from reference TRBV19 and TRBJ2-7, is DGGITQSPKYLFRKEGQNVTLSCEQNLNHDAMYWYRQDPGQGLRLIYYSQIVNDFQKGDIAEGYSVSREKKESFPLTVTSAQKNPTAFYLCASSPHGLAGNYEQYFGPGTRLTVT.

This clonotype occurred many times. The V call is TRBV7-2, the J call TRBJ2-3, with 10 nucleotides matching TRBD2. Per the germline V gene, CDR1 is SGHTA and CDR2 is FQGNSA. V shed 0 bases, J shed 5 bases, and the junction held 5 bases outside the gene matches. The CDR3 runs to 16 residues. The CDR3 sequence is CASSLAASGGQDTQYF. CDR3 coding DNA: TGTGCCAGCAGCTTAGCGGCTAGCGGGGGACAAGATACGCAGTATTTT. Using reference TRBV7-2 and TRBJ2-3 for the parts outside the CDR3, the full variable domain is GAGVSQSPSNKVTEKGKDVELRCDPISGHTALYWYRQSLGQGLEFLIYFQGNSAPDKSGLPSDRFSAERTGGSVSTLTIQRTQQEDSAVYLCASSLAASGGQDTQYFGPGTRLTVL.

In this sample, this clonotype turned up many times. V is TRBV18 and J is TRBJ1-4; 9 bases fit TRBD1. The ends lost 5 bases at V and 6 bases at J; junction bases unmatched: 10. The CDR3 runs 16 residues. The germline gives CDR1 KGHSH, CDR2 LQKENI. Here the CDR3 DNA reads TGTGCCAGCTCAGAGACTTGGACAGGGGCTTATGAAAAACTGTTTTTT. It translates to CASSETWTGAYEKLFF.